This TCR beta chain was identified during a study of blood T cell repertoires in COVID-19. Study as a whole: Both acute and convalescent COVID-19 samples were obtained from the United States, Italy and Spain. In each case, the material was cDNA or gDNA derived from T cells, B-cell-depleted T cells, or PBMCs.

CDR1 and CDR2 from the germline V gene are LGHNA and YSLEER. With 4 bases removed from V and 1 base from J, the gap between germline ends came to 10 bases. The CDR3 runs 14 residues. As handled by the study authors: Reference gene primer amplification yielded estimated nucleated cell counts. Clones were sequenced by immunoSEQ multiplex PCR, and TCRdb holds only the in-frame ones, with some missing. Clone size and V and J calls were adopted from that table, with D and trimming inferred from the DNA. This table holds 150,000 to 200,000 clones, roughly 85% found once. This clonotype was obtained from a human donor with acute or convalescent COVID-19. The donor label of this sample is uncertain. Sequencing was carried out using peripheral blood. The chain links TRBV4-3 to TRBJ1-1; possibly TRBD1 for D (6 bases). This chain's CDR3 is CASSRQERNTEAFF. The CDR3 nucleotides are TGCGCCAGCAGCCGACAGGAGAGGAACACTGAAGCTTTCTTT.